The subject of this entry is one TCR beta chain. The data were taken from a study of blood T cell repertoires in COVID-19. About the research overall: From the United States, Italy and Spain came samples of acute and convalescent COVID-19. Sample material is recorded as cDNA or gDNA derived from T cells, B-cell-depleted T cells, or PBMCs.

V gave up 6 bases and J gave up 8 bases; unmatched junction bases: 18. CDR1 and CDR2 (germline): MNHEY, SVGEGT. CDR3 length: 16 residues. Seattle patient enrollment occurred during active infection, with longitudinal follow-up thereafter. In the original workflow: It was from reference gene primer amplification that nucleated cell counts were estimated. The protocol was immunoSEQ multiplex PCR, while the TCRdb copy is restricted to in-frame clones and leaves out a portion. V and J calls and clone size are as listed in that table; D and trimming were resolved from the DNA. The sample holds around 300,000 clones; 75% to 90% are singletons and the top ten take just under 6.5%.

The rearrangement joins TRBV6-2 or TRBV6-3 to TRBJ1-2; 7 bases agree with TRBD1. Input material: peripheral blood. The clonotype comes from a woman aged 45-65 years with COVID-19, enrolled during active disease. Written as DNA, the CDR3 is TGTGCCAGCAGCCAGCCGGGGACAGCCTCACTCGGCGGCTACACCTTC. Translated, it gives CASSQPGTASLGGYTF.